The present T cell receptor (beta chain) was sequenced within a study of blood T cell repertoires in COVID-19. Overall study context: Donors in the United States, Italy and Spain gave samples during acute or convalescent COVID-19. PBMCs, B-cell-depleted T cells, or T cells provided the cDNA or gDNA that made up the material.

The germline gives CDR1 MNHEY, CDR2 SVGAGI. Losses at the gene ends were 5 bases for V and 4 bases for J; bases not matched to a gene: 2. This CDR3 region has 14 residues. In the study's own analysis: Reference gene primer amplification yielded estimated nucleated cell counts. Generated by immunoSEQ multiplex PCR, the TCRdb table keeps only in-frame clones and is missing some. Clone size and the V and J calls come from that table; the DNA yielded D and trimming. The top ten clones hold 20% to 25% of a sample with 130,000 or so clones, almost 80% of them seen once. This clone appeared many times. The origin of this receptor is a human donor in a cohort sampled during active COVID-19. The genes are TRBV6-5 and TRBJ2-2; TRBD1 matches 9 bases. The sequenced sample consisted of peripheral blood. CDR3 sequence: CASSPTGGTGELFF. CDR3 in DNA: TGTGCCAGCAGTCCGACAGGGGGCACCGGGGAGCTGTTTTTT.